There are a few counts of the clone carrying this TCR beta chain. PCR primers comprised 60 Vbeta and 13 Jbeta primers. Data came from immunoSEQ multiplex PCR; TCRdb stores just in-frame clones and leaves some out. The profile shows approximately 120,000 clones, around 75% of them singletons. These data are taken from a study of cytomegalovirus exposure and HLA in healthy donors. At the level of the study: Among the roughly 370 genotyped donors, 81% were placed in the Caucasian-associated ancestry cluster.

Trimming cost V 6 bases and J 2 bases; bases outside gene matches: 3. Germline-derived CDR1 and CDR2 are LNHDA and SQIVND (reference sequence). The CDR3 sequence is 13 residues long. The chain couples TRBV19 to TRBJ2-7; 8 bases map to TRBD2. This receptor was taken from a man between 60 and 75 years old in good health and CMV-seropositive. The sequenced sample consisted of PBMCs. CDR3 loop: CASSPAGAYEQYF. The CDR3 DNA reads as TGTGCCAGTAGCCCAGCGGGGGCCTACGAGCAGTACTTC.